Listed here are 18 T cell receptor beta chains from one sample, sequenced in a study of cytomegalovirus exposure and HLA in healthy donors. With 60 Vbeta and 13 Jbeta primers, the PCR was carried out. Assay: immunoSEQ multiplex PCR; the TCRdb copy retains only in-frame clones and omits some. The sample shows 98,000 or so clones, more than 60% of them seen only once. Sequenced material: PBMCs. The receptor source for this set is a human donor in good health.

The rearrangement joins TRBV29-1 to TRBJ1-1; the match to TRBD1 covers 7 bases. CDR1 and CDR2 (germline): SQVTM, ANQGSEA. CDR3 length: 12 amino acids. Trimming cost V 3 bases and J 7 bases; bases outside gene matches: 5. Written as DNA, the CDR3 is TGCAGCGTTGACAGGGGGGAACTTGAAGCTTTCTTT. Amino acid sequence: CSVDRGELEAFF.

This chain uses TRBV6-5 with TRBJ1-1, with D perhaps matching TRBD1 (5 bases). Germline lookup yields CDR1 MNHEY and CDR2 SVGAGI. The CDR3 runs to 11 residues. The germline V and J ends were trimmed by 6 bases and 7 bases, with 9 bases remaining between them. CDR3 protein: CASRTQGEAFF. The CDR3 nucleotides are TGTGCCAGCAGAACGCAGGGTGAAGCTTTCTTT.

The V and J genes are TRBV7-9 and TRBJ2-2; a possible D gene is TRBD2 (5 bases). The germline V gene encodes CDR1 SEHNR and CDR2 FQNEAQ (reference sequence). CDR3 length: 16 residues. V shed 6 bases and J shed 0 bases, with 14 bases lying between them. The DNA for the CDR3 is TGTGCCAGCAGTCACGGGGTGTCCGCGAACACCGGGGAGCTGTTTTTT. Amino acid sequence: CASSHGVSANTGELFF.

This chain links TRBV6-5 with TRBJ2-5; the D gene is possibly TRBD2 (7 bases). V lost 8 bases and J lost 5, with 18 bases in between. This CDR3 spans 14 amino acids. The germline V gene encodes CDR1 MNHEY and CDR2 SVGAGI. The CDR3 region has the DNA TGTGCCAGCGGGAGGGGGGCGGGAAAGGAGACCCAGTACTTC. Protein sequence: CASGRGAGKETQYF.

The V gene is TRBV18, the J gene TRBJ1-3, with TRBD1 identical over 11 bases. CDR3 length: 17 residues. Germline trimming cut 0 bases from V and 8 bases from J; bases unmatched to any gene: 9. CDR1 is KGHSH and CDR2 is LQKENI in the germline V gene. CDR3 sequence: CASSPPRTGGFGDTIYF. For the CDR3, the DNA is TGTGCCAGCTCACCACCGCGGACAGGGGGCTTCGGGGACACCATATATTTT.

This clone was picked up a small number of times. The gene calls are TRBV19 and TRBJ2-4; no reliable D call. The CDR3 consists of 14 residues. CDR1 is LNHDA, CDR2 SQIVND, per germline (reference sequence). V lost 7 bases and J 2 bases, leaving 12 bases between the germline ends. The CDR3 sequence is CASNAKRTKNIQYF. In DNA, the CDR3 is TGTGCCAGTAACGCGAAGAGGACCAAAAACATTCAGTACTTC.

This clone has more than one count but fewer than ten. The chain has TRBV25-1 and TRBJ1-1; D remains ambiguous. Germline lookup yields CDR1 MGHDK and CDR2 SYGVNS. V was pared by 5 bases and J by 1 base, with 11 bases between. The CDR3 has 14 residues. The CDR3 is CASSQLAGNTEAFF. The CDR3 DNA follows: TGTGCCAGCAGTCAACTCGCAGGGAACACTGAAGCTTTCTTT.

This chain links TRBV7-9 with TRBJ2-7, with TRBD2 as a possible D gene (6 bases). Trimming removed 5 bases at V and 3 bases at J, with 20 bases between. Germline V lookup: CDR1 SEHNR, CDR2 FQNEAQ (reference sequence). The CDR3 is 16 residues long. Written as DNA, the CDR3 is TGTGCCAGCAGCCCCCAGGTGGGCCTTAGCGGCTACGAGCAGTACTTC. Translation: CASSPQVGLSGYEQYF.

The CDR3 bases are TGTGCCAGCAGTGAAGCGCGCCAGGGGGCTAGCTACACCTTC. Protein product: CASSEARQGASYTF. V gene TRBV6-1 combines with J gene TRBJ1-2; the match to TRBD1 covers 8 bases. CDR3 size: 14 residues. Trimming cost V 0 bases and J 9 bases; bases outside gene matches: 6. Germline loops: CDR1 MNHNS, CDR2 SASEGT.

This clone was seen once. The rearrangement links TRBV5-4 to TRBJ2-7; tentative D call: TRBD2 (6 bases). The V gene's germline CDR1 is SGHNT and CDR2 YYREEE (reference sequence). CDR3 length: 14 residues. V shed 4 bases and J shed 3 bases, with 14 bases lying between them. The CDR3 DNA sequence: TGTGCCAGCAGCCCGGGACGGACTATCTACGAGCAGTACTTC. It specifies CASSPGRTIYEQYF.

CDR3 sequence (DNA): TGTGCCAGCAGCTTAGATAATGGACAGTCTGAAGCTTTCTTT. It is translated as CASSLDNGQSEAFF. This chain links TRBV7-8 with TRBJ1-1; D is possibly TRBD1 (6 bases). The V and J ends lost 1 base and 6 bases respectively, with 12 bases between them. The CDR3 is 14 residues long. Germline CDR1 reads SGHVS; CDR2 reads FQNEAQ.

This rearrangement joins TRBV7-7 to TRBJ2-2; 7 bases match TRBD2. The CDR3 covers 15 residues. Losses at the gene ends were 6 bases for V and 1 base for J; bases not matched to a gene: 5. Germline V CDR1 and CDR2: SSHAT, FNYEAQ (reference sequence). For the CDR3, the DNA is TGTGCCAGCAGAAGCGGGGCAGAGAACACCGGGGAGCTGTTTTTT. Its translation: CASRSGAENTGELFF.

This clone was counted only a few times. The V call is TRBV2, the J call TRBJ1-5; D gene unclear. Germline loops: CDR1 SNHLY, CDR2 FYNNEI. Trimming cost V 2 bases and J 1 base, with 9 bases left between them. The CDR3 loop spans 15 amino acids. CDR3 bases: TGTGCCAGCAGTGAATCTCTTATCAGCAATCAGCCCCAGCATTTT. This translates into CASSESLISNQPQHF.

The gene calls are TRBV6-5 and TRBJ1-5; TRBD1 matches 7 bases. The J segment lost 4 bases and the V segment lost 6 bases, leaving 9 bases of the junction unmatched. The length of the CDR3 is 15 residues. CDR1 and CDR2 (germline): MNHEY, SVGAGI. Here the CDR3 reads CASRARGGQNQPQHF. The DNA of the CDR3 is TGTGCCAGCAGGGCCCGGGGGGGACAGAATCAGCCCCAGCATTTT.

The DNA for the CDR3 is TGCGCCAGCAGTGAGGGCAGGGGCCCGGGGTACGAGCAGTACTTC. Amino acids: CASSEGRGPGYEQYF. This chain uses TRBV10-1 with TRBJ2-7; TRBD1 might be the D (6 bases). Looked up from germline, CDR1 is WNHNN and CDR2 is SYGVQD (reference sequence). The CDR3 runs to 15 residues. V lost 2 bases to trimming and J lost 4 bases, with 15 bases between them.

The chain links TRBV5-1 to TRBJ2-2, with D perhaps matching TRBD2 (6 bases). Per the germline V gene, CDR1 is SGHRS and CDR2 is YFSETQ. The V end was cut by 6 bases, the J end by 0 bases, with 9 bases between. The CDR3 spans 14 residues. Here the CDR3 DNA reads TGCGCCAGCAAGGTAGCGGCGAACACCGGGGAGCTGTTTTTT. Encoded protein: CASKVAANTGELFF.

The chain uses TRBV6-6 and TRBJ1-3, with 8 bases lining up with TRBD1. The V gene's germline CDR1 is MNHNY and CDR2 SVGAGI (reference sequence). After removal of 4 bases from V and 4 bases from J, the junction contained 9 bases not matched to a gene. CDR3 length: 16 amino acids. Here the CDR3 reads CASSSTNRGEGNTIYF. The CDR3 nucleotides read TGTGCCAGCAGTTCAACAAACAGGGGGGAAGGAAACACCATATATTTT.

This chain uses TRBV7-6 with TRBJ2-1, with D unclear. This CDR3 contains 17 residues. V lost 5 bases and J 0 bases, leaving 17 bases between the germline ends. Germline assignment: CDR1 SGHVS and CDR2 FNYEAQ. In DNA, the CDR3 is TGTGCCAGCAGCCCCGAGGCAGCTCATTCCTCCTACAATGAGCAGTTCTTC. Amino acids: CASSPEAAHSSYNEQFF.